A single sample gave rise to the 15 T cell receptor beta chains below, sequenced in a study of cytomegalovirus exposure and HLA in healthy donors. Amplification used 60 Vbeta primers and 13 Jbeta primers. TCRdb's table, derived via immunoSEQ multiplex PCR, lists solely in-frame clones and lacks some. The sample has some 190,000 clones; more than 75% are singletons. The material sequenced was PBMCs. The receptors shown here come from a woman aged 25 to 39 in good health and CMV-seropositive.

V gene TRBV18 combines with J gene TRBJ2-2; the match to TRBD1 covers 10 bases. V was pared by 0 bases and J by 3 bases, with 16 bases of the junction left unmatched. Germline lookup yields CDR1 KGHSH and CDR2 LQKENI. The CDR3 runs 21 residues. Here the CDR3 DNA reads TGTGCCAGCTCACCACCGGGACAGGGGTTCGGAAGTAAACTTTACACCGGGGAGCTGTTTTTT. This translates into CASSPPGQGFGSKLYTGELFF.

The rearrangement links TRBV6-5 to TRBJ2-1, with D unresolved. This CDR3 region has 15 residues. Trimming took 0 bases from V and 3 from J, leaving 9 bases between them. CDR1 is MNHEY and CDR2 is SVGAGI in the germline V gene. CDR3 region: CASSYSPSHYNEQFF. CDR3 bases: TGTGCCAGCAGTTACTCACCAAGCCACTACAATGAGCAGTTCTTC.

J is TRBJ2-7 and V is TRBV30; no clear D. Germline assignment: CDR1 GTSNPN and CDR2 SVGIG (reference sequence). The CDR3 length is 11 residues. V lost 3 bases to trimming and J lost 6 bases, with 9 bases between them. CDR3 residues: CAWSFGFEQYF. Here the CDR3 DNA reads TGTGCCTGGAGCTTCGGGTTCGAGCAGTACTTC.

The rearrangement joins TRBV5-1 to TRBJ1-5; the match to TRBD1 covers 11 bases. The CDR3 totals 14 residues. V lost 4 bases to trimming and J lost 7 bases; unmatched junction nucleotides: 4. Germline V CDR1 and CDR2: SGHRS, YFSETQ. The CDR3 protein is CASSIGTGGQPQHF. CDR3 DNA sequence: TGCGCCAGCAGCATCGGGACAGGGGGGCAGCCCCAGCATTTT.

The chain combines TRBV5-1 with TRBJ2-6, with 8 nucleotides matching TRBD1. Germline CDR1 and CDR2: SGHRS and YFSETQ. CDR3 length: 16 amino acids. V was pared by 4 bases and J by 0 bases, with 3 bases of the junction left unmatched. The CDR3 reads CASSLDRASGANVLTF. The CDR3 nucleotides read TGCGCCAGCAGCCTGGACAGGGCCTCTGGGGCCAACGTCCTGACTTTC.

The chain couples TRBV7-2 to TRBJ1-6, with no clear D. CDR3 length equals 14 residues. V lost 1 base, J lost 6 bases, and 7 bases lay in between. CDR1 and CDR2 from the germline V gene are SGHTA and FQGNSA. CDR3 DNA sequence: TGTGCCAGCAGCTTAGTGGAGGGTAATTCACCCCTCCACTTT. Translating gives CASSLVEGNSPLHF. The entire variable domain, with the rest obtained from reference TRBV7-2 and TRBJ1-6, is as follows: GAGVSQSPSNKVTEKGKDVELRCDPISGHTALYWYRQSLGQGLEFLIYFQGNSAPDKSGLPSDRFSAERTGGSVSTLTIQRTQQEDSAVYLCASSLVEGNSPLHFGNGTRLTVT.

By share, this clone ranks as medium-sized (0.01 to 0.1%). The chain is built from TRBV4-3 and TRBJ2-6; maybe TRBD1 (5 bases). There are 17 residues in the CDR3. The germline V gene has CDR1 LGHNA and CDR2 YSLEER. With 0 bases removed from V and 1 base from J, the gap between germline ends came to 10 bases. CDR3 amino acids: CASSQEAGLSGANVLTF. CDR3 nucleotide sequence: TGCGCCAGCAGCCAAGAGGCAGGGCTGTCTGGGGCCAACGTCCTGACTTTC.

The chain joins TRBV7-6 to TRBJ2-7; 8 bases match TRBD2. The CDR3 extends over 14 amino acids. V was pared by 5 bases and J by 3 bases, with 6 bases of the junction left unmatched. Per the germline V gene, CDR1 is SGHVS and CDR2 is FNYEAQ. The CDR3 nucleotides are TGTGCCAGCAGCCCACTAGCGGCGAACTACGAGCAGTACTTC. Translating it yields CASSPLAANYEQYF.

V and J are TRBV7-8 and TRBJ1-5; tentative D call: TRBD1 (6 bases). Trimming took off 4 bases at V and 6 bases at J, with 10 bases between the two ends. The CDR3 extends over 13 amino acids. CDR1 is SGHVS, CDR2 FQNEAQ, per germline. DNA for the CDR3: TGTGCCAGCAGCTCTACAGGGAGTCAGCCCCAGCATTTT. Translating gives CASSSTGSQPQHF.

The chain uses TRBV11-2 and TRBJ1-1; tentative D call: TRBD1 (6 bases). Germline V CDR1 and CDR2: SGHAT, FQNNGV. The CDR3 runs to 14 residues. The V gene lost 5 bases and the J gene lost 2 bases, with 12 bases spanning the gap. This CDR3 reads CASSSQGLNTEAFF. As DNA, the CDR3 is TGTGCCAGCAGCAGCCAGGGGTTAAACACTGAAGCTTTCTTT.

The J gene is TRBJ2-2, the V gene TRBV5-4; 10 nucleotides match TRBD1. The CDR3 runs to 18 residues. CDR1 and CDR2 (germline): SGHNT, YYREEE (reference sequence). V was clipped by 3 bases and J by 0 bases; unmatched bases: 8. The CDR3 loop is CASSSRQGATANTGELFF. DNA for the CDR3: TGTGCCAGCAGCTCCCGACAGGGGGCCACTGCGAACACCGGGGAGCTGTTTTTT. Looking up the rest from reference TRBV5-4 and TRBJ2-2 gives the full variable domain: ETGVTQSPTHLIKTRGQQVTLRCSSQSGHNTVSWYQQALGQGPQFIFQYYREEENGRGNFPPRFSGLQFPNYSSELNVNALELDDSALYLCASSSRQGATANTGELFFGEGSRLTVL.

The chain carries TRBV5-4 and TRBJ1-1; TRBD1 aligns across 12 bases. The CDR3 runs 18 residues. V shed 0 bases, J shed 2 bases, and the junction held 8 bases outside the gene matches. From germline, CDR1 is SGHNT and CDR2 YYREEE (reference sequence). The CDR3 sequence is CASSLAPGQGAPNTEAFF. In DNA, the CDR3 is TGTGCCAGCAGCTTGGCACCGGGACAGGGGGCCCCCAACACTGAAGCTTTCTTT.

This sequence joins TRBV25-1 and TRBJ1-1; D might be TRBD1 (5 bases). This CDR3 spans 14 amino acids. Germline V lookup: CDR1 MGHDK, CDR2 SYGVNS. Trimming pared 3 bases from V and 2 bases from J, leaving 10 bases between. This CDR3 reads CASSESGTNTEAFF. As DNA, the CDR3 is TGTGCCAGCAGTGAGTCTGGGACTAACACTGAAGCTTTCTTT.

The chain has TRBV6-5 and TRBJ1-3; a weak D match, TRBD1 (6 bases). The CDR3 extends over 15 amino acids. V gave up 2 bases and J gave up 0 bases, with 8 bases separating them. Germline CDR1 and CDR2: MNHEY and SVGAGI. CDR3 sequence (DNA): TGTGCCAGCAGTTACGACAGGTTCTCTGGAAACACCATATATTTT. This translates into CASSYDRFSGNTIYF.

CDR3 loop: CAISEQGGNSPLHF. CDR3 in DNA: TGTGCCATCAGTGAACAGGGCGGGAATTCACCCCTCCACTTT. The genes are TRBV10-3 and TRBJ1-6; possible D gene TRBD1, 6 bases. Germline V gene lookup returns CDR1 ENHRY and CDR2 SYGVKD. CDR3 size: 14 residues. Trimming took 3 bases from V and 7 from J, leaving 10 bases between them.